The source of this TCR beta chain is a study of human T cells and chemical hapten exposure (dated by TCRdb to the early 2020s). General notes on the study: Libraries were pooled for sequencing, and variation in per-sample TCR yields was attributed mainly to small differences in library volumes within the pool. This study followed changes in the peripheral blood TCR repertoire in vivo during primary and secondary sensitization of alopecia patients to the hapten diphenylcyclopropenone (DPC). Both TCR alpha and TCR beta chains were sequenced from each blood RNA sample. What the authors observed across the whole study: After repeated subsampling, the strength of the expansion versus patch-test correlation and the threshold at which it became significant changed. No change with DPC sensitization was found in the number of TCRs above 1 in 1000 frequency, and no evidence of global repertoire structure alterations was found.

The method was RACE. Sequencing relied on a NextSeq 500. During library preparation, unique molecular identifiers were attached to individual cDNA molecules so that TCRs could be counted in a quantitative, reproducible way. The authors processed their data as follows. Samples had a median of approximately 93,000 TCRs, with a range from about 23,224 to 690,600. V, J and CDR3 annotation of the TCR reads was carried out using the Decombinator software suite. To make PS versus PT1 abundance plots, every sample was subsampled to the same number of TCRs (28,000). TCRs were defined as expanded if absent before sensitization and observed at least eight times at the 2-week time point. The public sequencing data were trimmed at Q25 with fastp and processed into clonotypes with MiXCR by TCRdb, which kept only in-frame beta chains. Each entry is one CDR3 protein sequence, shown with its most common DNA and genes. These V and J calls rely on TCRdb rather than the paper's analysis. Here the sample has roughly 130,000 distinct CDR3 sequences; around 8.2% occur a single time. The ten largest make up about 1.8% of the sample.

The CDR3 goes from the cysteine to the phenylalanine over 14 residues. Only CDR3 DNA is held: 42 bases, read in frame from base 1. The germline V gene provides CDR1 MNHEY and CDR2 SVGAGI. A distance of 12 bases separates the germline ends of V and J, which lose 2 bases and 5 bases respectively. The sample's time point label is to be understood as: healthy volunteer bleed at 2 weeks. Total RNA was extracted from unfractionated whole blood that had been collected in Tempus Blood RNA tubes. Four or five healthy volunteers were used as TCR sequencing controls and were bled at day 0, 2 weeks and 6 weeks. As regards this clonotype: Its recognized antigen is unknown. It has no much larger one-base neighbor in the sample; base qualities were not kept.

This TCR was recovered from a male donor in good health. Some clones in this sample may be carry-over from other donors' samples. The specimen sequenced was whole blood. The V and J segments used are TRBV6-5 and TRBJ1-2, and perhaps TRBD1 as D gene, on 6 matching bases. The DNA sequence is given as TGTGCCAGCAGTTACGGCAGGGGAGGGTATGGCTACACCTTC. Translation gives CASSYGRGGYGYTF.